A selection of T cell receptor beta chains follows, all from one sample in a study of blood T cells in healthy people across ages. TCRdb used MiXCR to reprocess the 5' RACE reads, holding one entry per CDR3 protein. Among some 1.7 million distinct CDR3 sequences listed, over 25% were seen once. The sequencing sample was made of blood. These receptors were obtained from a woman in her twenties or thirties in good health. The CDR3 runs from the conserved cysteine through the conserved F or W. Fields, in order: V gene, D gene, J gene, clone size, CDR3 protein, CDR3 DNA. D genes are given only for firm matches. Size tells how often a clone was seen (once, few, many) or the class of an expanded clone, and some rows leave it out.

TRBV5-1	TRBD2	TRBJ2-1	many	CASSPAGDRLDEQFF	TGCGCCAGCAGCCCGGCGGGGGACCGCCTCGATGAGCAGTTCTTC
TRBV13	.	TRBJ1-2	.	CASSSQEIFSGYTF	TGTGCCAGCAGCTCACAGGAGATCTTTTCGGGCTACACCTTC
TRBV6-2/TRBV6-3	TRBD2	TRBJ2-1	.	CASRHNSGRMDEQFF	TGTGCCAGCAGGCACAATAGCGGGAGGATGGATGAGCAGTTCTTC
TRBV6-5	.	TRBJ2-6	few	CASSYQGRSGANVLTF	TGTGCCAGCAGTTACCAGGGCCGCTCTGGGGCCAACGTCCTGACTTTC
TRBV5-1	.	TRBJ2-4	.	CASSPMAPKNIQYF	TGCGCCAGCAGCCCGATGGCGCCCAAAAACATTCAGTACTTC
TRBV7-3	TRBD1	TRBJ1-1	few	CASSPGTGLKAFF	TGTGCCAGCAGCCCAGGGACAGGGTTAAAGGCTTTCTTT
TRBV12-3/TRBV12-4	.	TRBJ2-1	.	CASFEYSGDEQFF	TGTGCCAGCTTCGAGTACTCGGGCGATGAGCAGTTCTTC
TRBV2	TRBD1	TRBJ2-7	.	CASSVAGTGYHEQYF	TGTGCCAGCAGTGTAGCCGGGACAGGGTACCACGAGCAGTACTTC
TRBV12-3/TRBV12-4	.	TRBJ1-5	.	CASGSTPVSNQPQHF	TGTGCCAGCGGATCCACTCCAGTGAGCAATCAGCCCCAGCATTTT
TRBV5-5	.	TRBJ2-7	.	CASSLGGGPLSYEQYF	TGTGCCAGCAGCTTAGGAGGGGGGCCCCTCTCCTACGAGCAGTACTTC
TRBV27	.	TRBJ2-1	few	CASSSSGAGLTNEQFF	TGTGCCAGCAGTTCCTCGGGGGCCGGGTTGACGAATGAGCAGTTCTTC
TRBV2	.	TRBJ1-5	few	CASSVRGQGSQPQHF	TGTGCCAGCAGCGTGCGGGGGCAGGGGAGTCAGCCCCAGCATTTT
TRBV6-4	TRBD1	TRBJ2-1	many	CASSPPGYRDRGSYNEQFF	TGTGCCAGCAGTCCCCCCGGATACCGGGACAGGGGCTCCTACAATGAGCAGTTCTTC
TRBV12-3/TRBV12-4	.	TRBJ2-7	.	CASSSLSGEPAEQYF	TGTGCCAGCAGTTCCCTTTCGGGGGAGCCTGCCGAGCAGTACTTC
TRBV5-1	TRBD1	TRBJ1-6	few	CASSLGQEGGSYNSPLHF	TGCGCCAGCAGCCTGGGACAGGAAGGCGGCTCCTATAATTCACCCCTCCACTTT
TRBV6-6	TRBD2	TRBJ2-1	many	CASSPGTSTYNEQFF	TGTGCCAGCAGCCCCGGGACTAGCACTTACAATGAGCAGTTCTTC
TRBV5-1	TRBD1	TRBJ1-6	.	CASSLDPTGADNSPLHF	TGCGCCAGCAGCTTGGATCCAACAGGGGCGGATAATTCACCCCTCCACTTT
TRBV6-1	.	TRBJ2-1	.	CASSERPGNEQFF	TGTGCCAGCAGCGAACGCCCAGGAAATGAGCAGTTCTTC
TRBV4-2	TRBD2	TRBJ2-3	.	CASSQSGAGGPTDTQYF	TGTGCCAGCAGCCAATCCGGAGCGGGGGGCCCCACAGATACGCAGTATTTT
TRBV29-1	TRBD1	TRBJ2-3	.	CSVGDRGRTDTQYF	TGCAGCGTGGGGGACAGGGGAAGAACAGATACGCAGTATTTT
TRBV18	.	TRBJ1-2	.	CASSPAASQGYTF	TGTGCCAGCTCCCCCGCCGCCTCTCAAGGCTACACCTTC
TRBV29-1	.	TRBJ1-1	.	CSTSKTVTNTEAFF	TGCAGCACATCTAAGACGGTAACCAACACTGAAGCTTTCTTT
TRBV20-1	.	TRBJ2-7	.	CSARVPSRGSDEQYF	TGCAGTGCTAGAGTCCCGAGCCGCGGGTCAGACGAGCAGTACTTC
TRBV7-9	.	TRBJ1-5	.	CASSQLIVIVRDGGNQPQHF	TGTGCCAGCAGCCAATTGATAGTGATTGTTAGGGATGGGGGCAATCAGCCCCAGCATTTT
TRBV7-2	.	TRBJ2-5	few	CASGLGGAGETQYF	TGTGCCAGCGGCCTCGGAGGGGCGGGGGAGACCCAGTACTTC
TRBV12-3/TRBV12-4	TRBD1	TRBJ1-2	few	CASSFGTGAYGYTF	TGTGCCAGCAGCTTCGGGACAGGGGCCTATGGCTACACCTTC
TRBV5-5	TRBD2	TRBJ2-1	.	CASSPTPGLAENEQFF	TGTGCCAGCAGCCCAACACCGGGACTAGCAGAGAATGAGCAGTTCTTC
TRBV3-1	TRBD1	TRBJ2-5	.	CASSQDPDRGQETQYF	TGTGCCAGCAGCCAAGATCCGGACAGGGGCCAAGAGACCCAGTACTTC
TRBV9	TRBD2	TRBJ2-3	.	CASSVEGGGSTDTQYF	TGTGCCAGCAGCGTAGAAGGCGGGGGGTCCACAGATACGCAGTATTTT
TRBV12-3/TRBV12-4	TRBD2	TRBJ2-1	few	CASRGGGLADDNEQFF	TGTGCCAGCAGAGGGGGCGGACTAGCGGATGACAATGAGCAGTTCTTC
TRBV10-3	.	TRBJ2-5	many	CAISLAEMETQYF	TGTGCCATCAGTTTAGCGGAGATGGAGACCCAGTACTTC
TRBV7-2	TRBD2	TRBJ2-4	many	CASSLGGAGSDIQYF	TGTGCCAGCAGCCTCGGGGGAGCGGGATCTGACATTCAGTACTTC
TRBV29-1	.	TRBJ1-2	.	CSVGGWSGYTF	TGCAGCGTTGGAGGCTGGAGTGGCTACACCTTC
TRBV4-3	.	TRBJ1-2	many	CSSSQDRGDGYTF	TGCTCCAGCAGCCAAGATAGGGGAGATGGCTACACCTTC
TRBV7-9	.	TRBJ1-2	.	CASSLPQGRDGYTF	TGTGCCAGCAGCTTACCGCAGGGGAGGGATGGCTACACCTTC
TRBV29-1	.	TRBJ1-2	many	CSATGRDYGYTF	TGCAGCGCTACGGGACGGGACTATGGCTACACCTTC
TRBV7-8	.	TRBJ2-7	.	CASSLEGGLKSSYEQYF	TGTGCCAGCAGCTTAGAGGGGGGACTCAAGAGCTCCTACGAGCAGTACTTC
TRBV4-2	.	TRBJ1-2	.	CASSQRGSNRGYTF	TGTGCCAGCAGCCAGCGGGGCTCTAATCGTGGCTACACCTTC
TRBV9	TRBD1	TRBJ1-4	once	CASSVGTGSNEKLFF	TGTGCCAGCAGCGTGGGGACAGGGAGTAATGAAAAACTGTTTTTT
TRBV20-1	TRBD1	TRBJ2-1	.	CSGYPGQGNNEQFF	TGCAGTGGATACCCGGGACAGGGGAACAATGAGCAGTTCTTC
TRBV7-2	.	TRBJ2-7	.	CASSLDSRGYEQYF	TGTGCCAGCAGCTTGGACAGTCGAGGCTACGAGCAGTACTTC
TRBV12-3/TRBV12-4	.	TRBJ2-1	.	CASSALGETYNEQFF	TGTGCCAGCAGCGCCCTTGGGGAGACCTACAATGAGCAGTTCTTC
TRBV9	.	TRBJ2-3	.	CASSSRREVGDTQYF	TGTGCCAGCAGCTCGCGCAGGGAGGTGGGAGATACGCAGTATTTT
TRBV30	.	TRBJ1-4	few	CAWSARGNEKLFF	TGTGCCTGGAGTGCCAGGGGTAATGAAAAACTGTTTTTT
TRBV29-1	.	TRBJ1-1	.	CSVLKGQGYEAFF	TGCAGCGTTCTGAAAGGGCAGGGCTACGAAGCTTTCTTT
TRBV5-4	.	TRBJ2-7	few	CASSWASGSEQYF	TGTGCCAGCAGCTGGGCATCCGGGTCCGAGCAGTACTTC
TRBV11-2	TRBD2	TRBJ2-4	.	CASSPWTSEERGGAKNIQYF	TGTGCCAGCAGCCCGTGGACTAGCGAGGAGAGGGGTGGTGCCAAAAACATTCAGTACTTC
TRBV7-2	TRBD2	TRBJ2-7	.	CASSSGVREGPYEQYF	TGTGCCAGCAGCTCAGGTGTGCGGGAGGGCCCCTACGAGCAGTACTTC
TRBV11-2	.	TRBJ2-2	.	CASSSTPGTGPGELFF	TGTGCCAGCAGCTCAACCCCCGGGACTGGCCCAGGGGAGCTGTTTTTT
TRBV27	.	TRBJ2-7	few	CASSIVPTLLYEQYF	TGTGCCAGCAGTATAGTCCCGACCTTACTATACGAGCAGTACTTC
TRBV20-1	TRBD1	TRBJ2-7	.	CSARDRGMYEQYF	TGCAGTGCTCGGGACAGGGGCATGTACGAGCAGTACTTC
TRBV20-1	TRBD2	TRBJ2-3	.	CSAGKEREGPADTQYF	TGCAGTGCTGGCAAAGAGCGGGAGGGCCCAGCAGATACGCAGTATTTT
TRBV12-3/TRBV12-4	TRBD1	TRBJ1-2	.	CASTLQGGSHSYGYTF	TGTGCCAGCACTCTCCAGGGGGGCAGCCACTCCTATGGCTACACCTTC
TRBV20-1	TRBD1	TRBJ1-2	few	CSAWTGAYGYTF	TGCAGTGCTTGGACAGGGGCGTATGGCTACACCTTC